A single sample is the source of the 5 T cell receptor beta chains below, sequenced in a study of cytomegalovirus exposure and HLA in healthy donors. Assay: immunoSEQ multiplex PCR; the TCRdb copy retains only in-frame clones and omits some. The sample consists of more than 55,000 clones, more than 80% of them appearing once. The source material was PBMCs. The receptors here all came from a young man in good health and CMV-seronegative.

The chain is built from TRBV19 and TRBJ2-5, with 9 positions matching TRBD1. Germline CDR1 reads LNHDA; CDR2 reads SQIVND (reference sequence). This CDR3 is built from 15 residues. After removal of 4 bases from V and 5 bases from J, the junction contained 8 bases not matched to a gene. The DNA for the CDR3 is TGTGCCAGTAGTACGAACAGGGGGCGAGTCGAGACCCAGTACTTC. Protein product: CASSTNRGRVETQYF.

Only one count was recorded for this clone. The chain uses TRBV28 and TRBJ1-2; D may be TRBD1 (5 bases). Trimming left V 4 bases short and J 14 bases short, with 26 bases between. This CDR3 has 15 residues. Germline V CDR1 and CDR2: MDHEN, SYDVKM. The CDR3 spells CASSYPRDLFYKVTF. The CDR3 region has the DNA TGTGCCAGCAGTTACCCCCGGGACTTATTCTATAAGGTGACCTTC.

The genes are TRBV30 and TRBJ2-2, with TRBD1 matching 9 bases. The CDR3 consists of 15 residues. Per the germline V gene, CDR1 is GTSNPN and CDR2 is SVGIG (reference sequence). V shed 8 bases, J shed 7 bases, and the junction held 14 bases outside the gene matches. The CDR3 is CALQQGANSGGELFF. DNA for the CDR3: TGTGCCCTTCAACAGGGGGCGAATTCTGGCGGGGAGCTGTTTTTT. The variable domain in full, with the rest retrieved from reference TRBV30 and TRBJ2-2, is SQTIHQWPATLVQPVGSPLSLECTVEGTSNPNLYWYRQAAGRGLQLLFYSVGIGQISSEVPQNLSASRPQDRQFILSSKKLLLSDSGFYLCALQQGANSGGELFFGEGSRLTVL.

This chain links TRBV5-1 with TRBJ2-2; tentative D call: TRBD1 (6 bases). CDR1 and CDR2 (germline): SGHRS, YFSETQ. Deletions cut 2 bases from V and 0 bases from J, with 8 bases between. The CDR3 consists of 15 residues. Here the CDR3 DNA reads TGCGCCAGCAGCTTCGGGACAACGAACACCGGGGAGCTGTTTTTT. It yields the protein CASSFGTTNTGELFF.

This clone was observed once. CDR3 protein: CASSDMGRLVGYTF. Here the CDR3 DNA reads TGTGCCAGCAGTGATATGGGGCGGTTGGTTGGCTACACCTTC. V usage is TRBV6-1 and J usage is TRBJ1-2; D might be TRBD1 (5 bases). Trimming removed 3 bases at V and 7 bases at J, with 15 bases between. Germline CDR1 reads MNHNS; CDR2 reads SASEGT. This CDR3 region has 14 residues.